Below are 25 T cell receptor beta chains sequenced from a single sample in a study of CD8+ T cells in alopecia areata. The sequencing template was cDNA reverse transcribed from extracted RNA. TCRdb's table, derived via immunoSEQ multiplex PCR, lists solely in-frame clones and lacks some. Of 210,000 or so clones in the sample, approximately 67% were seen once. Treatment described: oral pan-JAK inhibitor, 5-10 mg twice daily. The sequencing here drew on CD4+ T cells sorted from blood, taken at week 44, from a patient treated with tofacitinib. The receptors derive from a human donor with alopecia areata.

The CDR3 nucleotides are TGTGCCAGCAGTGAATCCGGGGAGCTGTTTTTT. It translates to CASSESGELFF. The chain couples TRBV25-1 to TRBJ2-2; D gene ambiguous. The V end lost 1 base, the J end lost 6 bases, and 0 bases lay between the germline ends. CDR1 is MGHDK and CDR2 is SYGVNS in the germline V gene. CDR3 size: 11 residues.

CDR3 sequence reads: CASSERASTDTQYF. The CDR3 coding sequence is TGTGCCAGCAGTGAGAGAGCTAGCACAGATACGCAGTATTTT. The chain combines TRBV2 with TRBJ2-3; D is unresolved. CDR1 is SNHLY, CDR2 FYNNEI, per germline. The CDR3 runs to 14 residues. V lost 3 bases to trimming and J lost 0 bases, with 7 bases between them.

The rearrangement links TRBV15 to TRBJ2-5; 9 bases are shared with TRBD2. The germline V gene has CDR1 LNHNV and CDR2 YYDKDF (reference sequence). The J segment lost 0 bases and the V segment lost 2 bases, leaving 7 bases of the junction unmatched. This CDR3 region has 17 residues. The CDR3: CATSRPVAGDYQETQYF. Here the CDR3 DNA reads TGTGCCACCAGCAGACCGGTAGCGGGGGACTACCAAGAGACCCAGTACTTC. Complete variable domain (other parts from reference TRBV15 and TRBJ2-5): DAMVIQNPRYQVTQFGKPVTLSCSQTLNHNVMYWYQQKSSQAPKLLFHYYDKDFNNEADTPDNFQSRRPNTSFCFLDIRSPGLGDTAMYLCATSRPVAGDYQETQYFGPGTRLLVL.

V is TRBV27 and J is TRBJ1-6; the D is unclear. Germline loops: CDR1 MNHEY, CDR2 SMNVEV (reference sequence). The CDR3 is made up of 16 amino acids. V lost 4 bases, J lost 5 bases, and 15 bases lay in between. CDR3 in DNA: TGTGCCAGCAGTTCCTCCCCGTTGGGCAATAATTCACCCCTCCACTTT. This gives the protein CASSSSPLGNNSPLHF.

The rearrangement joins TRBV30 to TRBJ2-7; possible D gene TRBD2, 5 bases. CDR3 size: 12 residues. Germline CDR1 GTSNPN, CDR2 SVGIG (reference sequence). Trimming cost V 4 bases and J 3 bases, with 10 bases left between them. The CDR3 spells CAWKRDHYEQYF. The CDR3 bases are TGTGCCTGGAAACGGGATCACTACGAGCAGTACTTC. Full variable domain (rest looked up from reference TRBV30 and TRBJ2-7): SQTIHQWPATLVQPVGSPLSLECTVEGTSNPNLYWYRQAAGRGLQLLFYSVGIGQISSEVPQNLSASRPQDRQFILSSKKLLLSDSGFYLCAWKRDHYEQYFGPGTRLTVT.

This clone was seen a few times. The J gene is TRBJ2-1, the V gene TRBV29-1; 7 bases match TRBD2. The V and J ends lost 7 bases and 3 bases, in that order; junction bases with no gene match: 9. CDR3 size: 14 residues. CDR1 SQVTM and CDR2 ANQGSEA come from the germline V gene. The CDR3 DNA reads as TGCAGCGGGGAGGGCCCAGACCTCTACAATGAGCAGTTCTTC. Protein sequence: CSGEGPDLYNEQFF.

The chain combines TRBV30 with TRBJ2-3; D ambiguous. Looked up from germline, CDR1 is GTSNPN and CDR2 is SVGIG (reference sequence). This CDR3 comprises 12 residues. Between the trimmed V and J ends, which lost 5 bases and 2 bases, there was a span of 8 bases. The CDR3 reads CAWAELTDTQYF. For the CDR3, the DNA is TGTGCCTGGGCAGAACTCACAGATACGCAGTATTTT.

The gene calls are TRBV9 and TRBJ2-5; 12 positions agree with TRBD2. The V and J ends lost 4 bases and 5 bases, in that order; junction bases with no gene match: 6. The CDR3 runs to 15 residues. Germline assignment: CDR1 SGDLS and CDR2 YYNGEE. CDR3 sequence: CASSPPGLAGETQYF. The CDR3 region has the DNA TGTGCCAGCAGCCCACCAGGACTAGCGGGGGAGACCCAGTACTTC.

The J gene is TRBJ1-1, the V gene TRBV5-1; 9 bases are a match to TRBD1. The V gene end was trimmed by 4 bases and the J gene end by 2 bases; junction bases not matched to a gene: 6. This CDR3 is 15 amino acids long. Germline V gives CDR1 SGHRS, CDR2 YFSETQ. This chain's CDR3 is CASSIQGARNTEAFF. The CDR3 bases are TGCGCCAGCAGCATACAGGGGGCGCGAAACACTGAAGCTTTCTTT.

This chain connects TRBV27 to TRBJ2-7, with D perhaps assigned TRBD1 or TRBD2 (5 bases each). V dropped 1 base and J dropped 5 bases, with 9 bases sitting between them. CDR1 and CDR2 (germline): MNHEY, SMNVEV (reference sequence). The CDR3 has 13 residues. The CDR3 DNA reads TGTGCCAGCAGTTTATGGGACCGCCACGAGCAGTACTTC. Encoded protein: CASSLWDRHEQYF.

CDR3 nucleotide sequence: TGTGCCAGCAGCTTCATGGGGTTAAGCGGGGGGACATTTGATGAGCAGTTCTTC. The encoded protein is CASSFMGLSGGTFDEQFF. This chain links TRBV11-2 with TRBJ2-1; TRBD2 matches at 9 bases. After removal of 3 bases from V and 8 bases from J, the junction contained 17 bases not matched to a gene. Germline assignment: CDR1 SGHAT and CDR2 FQNNGV. The CDR3 length is 18 residues.

This chain links TRBV4-3 with TRBJ1-2; D remains ambiguous. This CDR3 comprises 15 residues. Germline lookup yields CDR1 LGHNA and CDR2 YSLEER. V was pared by 2 bases and J by 2 bases, with 12 bases between. The CDR3 sequence is CASSQSANGNYGYTF. The DNA of the CDR3 is TGCGCCAGCAGCCAAAGCGCGAATGGGAACTATGGCTACACCTTC.

The genes are TRBV29-1 and TRBJ1-1, with no clear D. The CDR3 is 12 amino acids. V was pared by 1 base and J by 11 bases, with 14 bases between. Germline CDR1 reads SQVTM; CDR2 reads ANQGSEA. In DNA, the CDR3 is TGCAGCGTTGAAGCCGGGTCGCGGGTCGCTTTCTTT. Its translation: CSVEAGSRVAFF.

The genes are TRBV5-4 and TRBJ1-4; no reliable D call. The germline V gene has CDR1 SGHNT and CDR2 YYREEE (reference sequence). Trimming took off 0 bases at V and 8 bases at J, with 11 bases between the two ends. The CDR3 sequence is 14 residues long. In DNA, the CDR3 is TGTGCCAGCAGCTTGGGGGCGGTCGACGAAAAACTGTTTTTT. Translating gives CASSLGAVDEKLFF.

This clone was observed a few times. V usage is TRBV29-1 and J usage is TRBJ2-7, with 7 bases that match TRBD2. From germline, CDR1 is SQVTM and CDR2 ANQGSEA. There are 14 residues in the CDR3. The trim removed 4 bases at V and 6 bases at J, leaving 12 bases unmatched. Here the CDR3 reads CSVVAIWEGIEQYF. The CDR3, as DNA: TGCAGCGTTGTGGCGATCTGGGAGGGGATCGAGCAGTACTTC.

Only a few counts were recorded for this clone. CDR3 loop: CASSSLTGVTEAFF. The CDR3 region has the DNA TGTGCCAGCAGCTCCTTGACAGGGGTCACTGAAGCTTTCTTT. The V gene is TRBV11-2, the J gene TRBJ1-1; 8 bases are shared with TRBD1. The CDR3 sequence is 14 residues long. V lost 4 bases, J lost 4 bases, and 5 bases stayed unmatched. Germline CDR1 SGHAT, CDR2 FQNNGV.

This clone appeared a single time. The chain joins TRBV5-1 to TRBJ1-1; D remains ambiguous. The germline V gene has CDR1 SGHRS and CDR2 YFSETQ. CDR3 length equals 16 residues. Trimming took off 2 bases at V and 7 bases at J, with 21 bases between the two ends. The CDR3 DNA is TGCGCCAGCAGCTTAGACCTCAGACCCACAGCGGGTGAAGCTTTCTTT. It specifies CASSLDLRPTAGEAFF.

There are a few counts of this clone. Other DNA sequences in this specimen translate into the identical CDR3. This chain links TRBV29-1 with TRBJ1-1, with a tentative D call TRBD1 (5 bases). Germline V gives CDR1 SQVTM, CDR2 ANQGSEA. The CDR3 is made up of 14 amino acids. The V end was cut by 5 bases, the J end by 2 bases, with 15 bases between. The CDR3 protein is CSVLGQGGNTEAFF. For the CDR3, the DNA is TGCAGCGTTTTGGGGCAGGGCGGTAACACTGAAGCTTTCTTT.

The V and J genes are TRBV15 and TRBJ2-2, with D possibly TRBD2 on 6 matching bases. This CDR3 has 14 amino acids. The V gene lost 6 bases and the J gene lost 5 bases, with 13 bases spanning the gap. Per germline, CDR1 LNHNV and CDR2 YYDKDF (reference sequence). In DNA form, the CDR3 reads TGTGCCACCAGAGAGGTTGGGGGGACCGGGGAGCTGTTTTTT. Its protein product is CATREVGGTGELFF.

The V gene is TRBV30, the J gene TRBJ1-1; D is ambiguous. Between the trimmed V and J ends, which lost 2 bases and 6 bases, there was a span of 19 bases. The CDR3 consists of 15 residues. Germline V gives CDR1 GTSNPN, CDR2 SVGIG (reference sequence). This CDR3 reads CAWSNPDQRFAEAFF. The CDR3 nucleotides read TGTGCCTGGAGTAACCCCGACCAGAGGTTCGCTGAAGCTTTCTTT.

The chain couples TRBV19 to TRBJ1-6, with TRBD1 identical over 7 bases. This CDR3 is 14 amino acids long. With 6 bases clipped from V and 5 bases from J, the junction kept 4 bases outside the gene matches. The germline V gene encodes CDR1 LNHDA and CDR2 SQIVND (reference sequence). The CDR3 sequence: CASRADRNNSPLHF. The CDR3 DNA reads as TGTGCCAGTAGGGCGGACAGGAATAATTCACCCCTCCACTTT.

The chain has TRBV4-3 and TRBJ1-3; D gene ambiguous. Germline CDR1 LGHNA, CDR2 YSLEER. Trimming pared 0 bases from V and 0 bases from J, leaving 6 bases between. This CDR3 has 15 amino acids. The CDR3 region is CASSQERNSGNTIYF. Written as DNA, the CDR3 is TGCGCCAGCAGCCAAGAAAGGAACTCTGGAAACACCATATATTTT.

This chain joins TRBV15 and TRBJ2-6, with unresolved D. This CDR3 is 16 amino acids long. Germline assignment: CDR1 LNHNV and CDR2 YYDKDF (reference sequence). Between the trimmed V and J ends, which lost 0 bases and 8 bases, there was a span of 14 bases. The CDR3 is CATSRENSLFTNVLTF. CDR3 nucleotides: TGTGCCACCAGCAGAGAAAACAGCCTCTTTACCAACGTCCTGACTTTC.

V and J are TRBV29-1 and TRBJ1-2; maybe TRBD1 (5 bases). Germline V lookup: CDR1 SQVTM, CDR2 ANQGSEA. The CDR3 length is 13 residues. V dropped 3 bases and J dropped 3 bases, with 11 bases sitting between them. The CDR3 loop is CSVESQVDYGYTF. CDR3 bases: TGCAGCGTTGAGTCACAGGTTGACTATGGCTACACCTTC.

V usage is TRBV5-4 and J usage is TRBJ2-6; D remains unclear. CDR1 and CDR2 (germline): SGHNT, YYREEE (reference sequence). The V gene lost 5 bases and the J gene lost 4 bases, with 13 bases spanning the gap. CDR3 length: 15 amino acids. CDR3 sequence: CASRTDPTGANVLTF. In nucleotides, the CDR3 is TGTGCCAGCAGAACTGACCCGACCGGGGCCAACGTCCTGACTTTC.